Sequencing of this TCR beta chain was carried out in a study of blood T cell repertoires in COVID-19. Study overall: Both acute and convalescent COVID-19 samples were obtained from the United States, Italy and Spain. PBMCs, B-cell-depleted T cells, or T cells provided the cDNA or gDNA that made up the material.

Germline V gives CDR1 SNHLY, CDR2 FYNNEI. With V trimmed by 7 bases and J by 1 base, 6 bases remained unmatched. CDR3 length: 14 residues. Original methodology: Amplification of reference gene primers provided the estimated nucleated cell counts. Profiled with immunoSEQ multiplex PCR; TCRdb holds only in-frame clones, not every one. V and J calls and clone size are as listed in that table; D and trimming were resolved from the DNA. Among roughly 100,000 clones listed, approximately 84% were seen once. The sequence came from a man older than 75 with active or convalescent COVID-19. V and J are TRBV2 and TRBJ1-1; 7 bases align to TRBD1. Source material: peripheral blood. The DNA of the CDR3 is TGTGCCAGCACGGCCGACAGGGCGAACACTGAAGCTTTCTTT. It specifies CASTADRANTEAFF.